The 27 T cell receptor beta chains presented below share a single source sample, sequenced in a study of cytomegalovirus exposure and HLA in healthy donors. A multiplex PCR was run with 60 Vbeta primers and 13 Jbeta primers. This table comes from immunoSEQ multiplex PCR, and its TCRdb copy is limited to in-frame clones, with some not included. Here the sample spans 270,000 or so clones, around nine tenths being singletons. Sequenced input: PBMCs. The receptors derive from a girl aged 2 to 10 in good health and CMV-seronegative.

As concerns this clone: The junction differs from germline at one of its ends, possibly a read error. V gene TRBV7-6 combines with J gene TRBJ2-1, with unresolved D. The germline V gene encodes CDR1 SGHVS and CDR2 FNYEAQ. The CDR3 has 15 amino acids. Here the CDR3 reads CASSLYVSVRDEQFF. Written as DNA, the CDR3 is TGTGCTAGCAGCTTATATGTTTCCGTTCGGGATGAGCAGTTCTTC.

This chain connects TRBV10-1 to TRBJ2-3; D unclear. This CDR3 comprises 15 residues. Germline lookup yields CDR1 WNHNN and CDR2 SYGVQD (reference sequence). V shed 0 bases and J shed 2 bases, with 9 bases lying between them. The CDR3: CASSESTLSTDTQYF. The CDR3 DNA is TGCGCCAGCAGTGAGTCGACTCTATCCACAGATACGCAGTATTTT.

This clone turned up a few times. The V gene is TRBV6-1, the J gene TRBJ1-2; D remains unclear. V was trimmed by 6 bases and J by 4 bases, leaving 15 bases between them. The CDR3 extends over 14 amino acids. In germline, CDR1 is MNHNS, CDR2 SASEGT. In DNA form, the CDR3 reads TGTGCCAGCAGAAACCGGAGGCCGGCCTATGGCTACACCTTC. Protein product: CASRNRRPAYGYTF.

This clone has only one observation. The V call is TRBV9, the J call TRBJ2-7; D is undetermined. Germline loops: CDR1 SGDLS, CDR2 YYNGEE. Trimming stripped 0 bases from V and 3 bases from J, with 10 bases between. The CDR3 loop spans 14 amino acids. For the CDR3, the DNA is TGTGCCAGCAGCGTAGACGCTGTCAGCTACGAGCAGTACTTC. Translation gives CASSVDAVSYEQYF.

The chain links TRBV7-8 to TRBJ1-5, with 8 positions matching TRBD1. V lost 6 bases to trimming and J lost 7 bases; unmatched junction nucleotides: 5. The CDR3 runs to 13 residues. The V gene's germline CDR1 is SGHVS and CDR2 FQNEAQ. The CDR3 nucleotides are TGTGCCAGCAGACGTACAGGGGGACAGCCCCAGCATTTT. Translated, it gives CASRRTGGQPQHF.

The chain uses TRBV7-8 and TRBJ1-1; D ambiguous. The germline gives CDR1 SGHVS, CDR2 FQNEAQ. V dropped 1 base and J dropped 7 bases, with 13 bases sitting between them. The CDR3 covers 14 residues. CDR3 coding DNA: TGTGCCAGCAGCTTAGTGTGGGCAGGCCATGAAGCTTTCTTT. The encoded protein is CASSLVWAGHEAFF.

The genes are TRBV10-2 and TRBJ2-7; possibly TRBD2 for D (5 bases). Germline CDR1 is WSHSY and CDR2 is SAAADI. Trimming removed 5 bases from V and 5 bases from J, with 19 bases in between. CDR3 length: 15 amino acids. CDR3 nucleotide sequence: TGCGCCAGCAGTTCTCACCTAGGGAGTAGCGACGAGCAGTACTTC. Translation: CASSSHLGSSDEQYF.

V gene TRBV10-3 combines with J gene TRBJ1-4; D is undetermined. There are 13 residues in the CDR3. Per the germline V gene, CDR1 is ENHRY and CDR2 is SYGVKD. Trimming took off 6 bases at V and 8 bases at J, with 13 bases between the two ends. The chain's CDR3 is CAISSRGKEKLFF. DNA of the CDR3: TGTGCCATCAGCAGCCGAGGGAAGGAAAAACTGTTTTTT.

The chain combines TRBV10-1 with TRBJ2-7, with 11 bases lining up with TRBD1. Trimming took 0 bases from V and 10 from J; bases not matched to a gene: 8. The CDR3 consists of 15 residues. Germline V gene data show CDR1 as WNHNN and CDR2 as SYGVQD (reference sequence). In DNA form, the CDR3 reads TGCGCCAGCAGTGAGTCTGGGACAGGGGGTAATTTACAGTACTTC. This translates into CASSESGTGGNLQYF.

The CDR3 spells CASSLPRGDGTDTQYF. The CDR3 DNA is TGCGCCAGCAGCTTGCCCCGCGGAGATGGAACAGATACGCAGTATTTT. The chain is built from TRBV5-1 and TRBJ2-3; D remains ambiguous. The V and J ends lost 1 base and 3 bases respectively, with 15 bases between them. The CDR3 totals 16 residues. In germline, CDR1 is SGHRS, CDR2 YFSETQ.

CDR3 nucleotides: TGTGCCAGCCTCTCGGGACACAATAATTCACCCCTCCACTTT. Its protein product is CASLSGHNNSPLHF. J is TRBJ1-6 and V is TRBV28; D might be TRBD1 (6 bases). Germline V CDR1 and CDR2: MDHEN, SYDVKM. The CDR3 totals 14 residues. The V end was cut by 8 bases, the J end by 5 bases, with 13 bases between. The full variable domain, in which reference TRBV28 and TRBJ1-6 provide the parts outside the CDR3, is DVKVTQSSRYLVKRTGEKVFLECVQDMDHENMFWYRQDPGLGLRLIYFSYDVKMKEKGDIPEGYSVSREKKERFSLILESASTNQTSMYLCASLSGHNNSPLHFGNGTRLTVT.

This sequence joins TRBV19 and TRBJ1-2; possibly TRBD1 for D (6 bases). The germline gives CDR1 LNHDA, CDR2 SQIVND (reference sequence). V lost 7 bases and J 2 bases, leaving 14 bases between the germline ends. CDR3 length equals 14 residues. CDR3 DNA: TGTGCCAGTAATCCGGGACAAAGCAACTATGGCTACACCTTC. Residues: CASNPGQSNYGYTF.

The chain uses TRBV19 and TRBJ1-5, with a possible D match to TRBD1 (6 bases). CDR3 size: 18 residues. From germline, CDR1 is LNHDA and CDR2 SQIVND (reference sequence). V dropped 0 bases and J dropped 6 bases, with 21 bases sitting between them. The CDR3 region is CASSIDLRGTSAGQPQHF. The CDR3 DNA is TGTGCCAGTAGTATAGATCTAAGGGGGACATCGGCGGGTCAGCCCCAGCATTTT.

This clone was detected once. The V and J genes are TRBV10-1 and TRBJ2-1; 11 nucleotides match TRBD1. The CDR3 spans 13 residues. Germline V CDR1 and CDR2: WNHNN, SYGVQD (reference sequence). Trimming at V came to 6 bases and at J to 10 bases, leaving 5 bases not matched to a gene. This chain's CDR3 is CASSPDRGQEQFF. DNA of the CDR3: TGCGCCAGCAGCCCGGACAGGGGGCAAGAGCAGTTCTTC.

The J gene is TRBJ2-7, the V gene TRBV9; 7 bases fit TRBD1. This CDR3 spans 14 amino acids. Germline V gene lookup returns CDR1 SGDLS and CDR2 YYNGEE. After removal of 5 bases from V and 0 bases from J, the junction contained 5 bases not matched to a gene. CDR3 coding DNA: TGTGCCAGCAGTGGGGGACAGAGCTCCTACGAGCAGTACTTC. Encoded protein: CASSGGQSSYEQYF.

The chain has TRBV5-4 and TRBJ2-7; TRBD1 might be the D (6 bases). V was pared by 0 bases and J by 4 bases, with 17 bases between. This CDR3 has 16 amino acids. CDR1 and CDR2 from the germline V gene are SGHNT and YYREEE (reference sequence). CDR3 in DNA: TGTGCCAGCAGCTTGGTGGGGGCGGGTTCAAGTTACGAGCAGTACTTC. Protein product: CASSLVGAGSSYEQYF.

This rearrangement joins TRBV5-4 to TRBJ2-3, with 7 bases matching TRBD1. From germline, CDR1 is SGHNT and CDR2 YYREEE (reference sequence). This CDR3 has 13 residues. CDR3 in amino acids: CGTRDSLTDTQYF. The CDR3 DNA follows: TGTGGAACTAGGGACAGCCTCACAGATACGCAGTATTTT.

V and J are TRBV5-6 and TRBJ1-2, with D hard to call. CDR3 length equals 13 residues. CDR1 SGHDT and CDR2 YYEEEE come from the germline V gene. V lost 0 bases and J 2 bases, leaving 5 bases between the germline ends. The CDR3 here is CASSLAGNYGYTF. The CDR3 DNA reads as TGTGCCAGCAGCTTGGCGGGGAACTATGGCTACACCTTC.

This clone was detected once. The CDR3 reads CASSIRGQGQPQHF. The CDR3 nucleotides are TGTGCCAGTAGTATTAGGGGGCAGGGCCAGCCCCAGCATTTT. V usage is TRBV19 and J usage is TRBJ1-5; 7 nucleotides align to TRBD1. The germline V gene encodes CDR1 LNHDA and CDR2 SQIVND (reference sequence). The V segment lost 3 bases and the J segment 7 bases; nucleotides outside the gene matches: 6. This CDR3 has 14 amino acids.

The CDR3 DNA reads TGTGCCAGTAGTATTTGGACAGCCGACGGCTACACCTTC. Its protein is CASSIWTADGYTF. The J gene is TRBJ1-2, the V gene TRBV19, with D perhaps matching TRBD1 (6 bases). V was cut by 3 bases and J by 8 bases, with 13 bases left in between. This CDR3 region has 13 residues. From germline, CDR1 is LNHDA and CDR2 SQIVND (reference sequence).

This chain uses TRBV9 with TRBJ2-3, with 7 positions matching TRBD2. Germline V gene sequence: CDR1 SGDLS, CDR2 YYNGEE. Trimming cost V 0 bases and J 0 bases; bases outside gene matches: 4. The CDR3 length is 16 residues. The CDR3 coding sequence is TGTGCCAGCAGCGTAGAACCAGCGGGAAGCACAGATACGCAGTATTTT. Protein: CASSVEPAGSTDTQYF.

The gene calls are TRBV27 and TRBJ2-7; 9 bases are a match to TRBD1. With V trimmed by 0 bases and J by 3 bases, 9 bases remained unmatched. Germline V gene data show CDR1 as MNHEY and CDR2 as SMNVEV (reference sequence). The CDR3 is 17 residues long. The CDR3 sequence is CASSLSLGTGRGYEQYF. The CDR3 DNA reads TGTGCCAGCAGTTTATCGCTCGGGACAGGGAGAGGCTACGAGCAGTACTTC.

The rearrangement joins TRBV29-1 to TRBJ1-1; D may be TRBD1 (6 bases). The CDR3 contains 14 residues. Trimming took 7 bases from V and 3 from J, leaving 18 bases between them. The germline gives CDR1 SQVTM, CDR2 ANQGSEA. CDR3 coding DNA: TGCAGCGCCGAGGGGGGGGCTTGGGACACTGAAGCTTTCTTT. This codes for CSAEGGAWDTEAFF.

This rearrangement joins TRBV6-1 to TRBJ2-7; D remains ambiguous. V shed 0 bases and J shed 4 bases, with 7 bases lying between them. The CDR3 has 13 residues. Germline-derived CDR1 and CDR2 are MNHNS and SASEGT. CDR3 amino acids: CASSEASAYEQYF. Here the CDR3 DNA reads TGTGCCAGCAGTGAAGCGAGCGCTTACGAGCAGTACTTC.

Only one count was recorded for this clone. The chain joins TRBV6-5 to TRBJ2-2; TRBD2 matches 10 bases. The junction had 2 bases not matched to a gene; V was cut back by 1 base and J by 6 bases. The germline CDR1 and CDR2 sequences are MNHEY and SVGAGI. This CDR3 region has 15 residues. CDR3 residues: CASSYLAGGPGELFF. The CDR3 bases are TGTGCCAGCAGTTACTTAGCGGGGGGTCCCGGGGAGCTGTTTTTT.

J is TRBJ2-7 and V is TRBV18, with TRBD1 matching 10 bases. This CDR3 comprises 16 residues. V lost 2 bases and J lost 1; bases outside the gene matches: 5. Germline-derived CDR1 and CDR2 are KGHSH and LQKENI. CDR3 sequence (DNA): TGTGCCAGCTCACCAGTATGGACAGGGGGTTCCTACGAGCAGTACTTC. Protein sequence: CASSPVWTGGSYEQYF.

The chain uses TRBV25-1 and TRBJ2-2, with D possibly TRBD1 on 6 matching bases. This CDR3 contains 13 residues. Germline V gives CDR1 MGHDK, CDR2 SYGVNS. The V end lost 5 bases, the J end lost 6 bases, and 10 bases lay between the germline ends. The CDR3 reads CASSPPGAGELFF. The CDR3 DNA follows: TGTGCCAGCAGTCCGCCAGGGGCCGGGGAGCTGTTTTTT. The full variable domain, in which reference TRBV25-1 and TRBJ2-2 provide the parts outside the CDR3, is EADIYQTPRYLVIGTGKKITLECSQTMGHDKMYWYQQDPGMELHLIHYSYGVNSTEKGDLSSESTVSRIRTEHFPLTLESARPSHTSQYLCASSPPGAGELFFGEGSRLTVL.